The following is a TCR beta chain sequence with its context. Its antigen is currently not known. It has no much larger one-base neighbor in the sample; base qualities were not kept. V ends up 3 bases short and J 2 bases short, with an unmatched junction base count of 4. CDR1 SGHDN and CDR2 FVKESK are derived from the germline V gene. The CDR3, from cysteine to phenylalanine, totals 16 residues. Just the 48-base CDR3 DNA is kept, in frame starting at base 1. TCRbeta CDR3 regions were amplified from genomic DNA using the immunoSEQ Assay, a bias-controlled multiplex PCR. Turning to the authors' computational methods: Within the assay, amplification of reference gene primers was used to estimate how many nucleated cells each sample contained. Sequence reads were collapsed and filtered to measure the absolute abundance of every unique TCRbeta CDR3 rearrangement. Productive Simpson clonality was computed per sample as the square root of Simpson's diversity index over productive rearrangements. The source is immuneACCESS, and TCRdb retained only in-frame sequences with V and J called. Part of the clones is not carried over; for the studies checked, unresolved V genes explain less than half of this, and the remainder is unexplained. D and trimming were read from the DNA, whereas the V and J calls and clone size are those reported in that table. For this sample there are around 230,000 clones; 65% to 90% appear just once. Around a tenth of the sample belongs to the ten largest clones.

The data were obtained in a study of blood T cell repertoires in COVID-19 (dated by TCRdb to 2018 to 2020). As for the study more broadly: Collaborator samples came from the United States, Italy and Spain and covered acute and convalescent phases of COVID-19. The prospective study material was composed of cDNA or gDNA derived from T cells, B-cell-depleted T cells, or PBMCs. Deeply sampled blood TCRbeta repertoires from subjects exposed to, actively infected with, or recovered from COVID-19 were included in the dataset. The repertoires were released in a freely available public database intended as a resource for research on the immune response to SARS-CoV-2. Samples came from the ongoing ImmuneRACE study (first 160 participants) plus 1,254 subjects from 6 global collaborators. Sample metadata almost always included a de-identified subject ID, COVID-19 status, age in years and sex. Where available, HLA class I and class II types were obtained from metadata supplied by the sample provider rather than from assay-based typing.

The full study reports these points: The amount of clinical and demographic metadata varied by source and participant and was provided uncurated.

In Seattle, one collaborating source enrolled patients while the infection was active and tracked those patients longitudinally over the course of disease. The collaborating institutions used their own protocols to collect whole blood in K2EDTA tubes. Collaborator samples were shipped for TCRbeta analysis as frozen whole blood, isolated PBMCs, or DNA extracted from either sample type. Sequenced sample: peripheral blood. This chain is built from TRBV14 and TRBJ1-6; TRBD1 agrees with 7 junctional bases. The TCR sequence derives from a man over 45 with COVID-19, enrolled during active disease. The DNA sequence follows: TGTGCCAGCAGCCACGCAGGGGGAACCTATAATTCACCCCTCCACTTT. Translated, this gives CASSHAGGTYNSPLHF.